The present T cell receptor beta chain was sequenced within a study of patients and donors after allogeneic stem cell transplantation. TCRdb independently ran MiXCR on the RT-PCR reads; one entry per CDR3 protein. The data show 85,000 to 90,000 distinct CDR3 sequences, around 48% seen once. The CDR3 has 15 residues. After removal of 6 bases from V and 7 bases from J, the junction contained 5 bases not matched to a gene. Germline CDR1 reads MNHEY; CDR2 reads SVGEGT. What was sequenced was blood, either unsorted or a sorted T cell fraction (not recorded which). The clonotype comes from a human donor who was either an allogeneic HSCT recipient or a stem cell or donor lymphocyte infusion donor (not recorded which). It is not recorded whose cells these are; they may come from a transplant donor. The chain carries TRBV6-2 or TRBV6-3 and TRBJ1-6; 11 nucleotides match TRBD1. In nucleotides, the CDR3 is TGTGCCAGCAGCTTACGGGACAGGGGGAATTCACCCCTCCACTTT. It specifies CASSLRDRGNSPLHF.